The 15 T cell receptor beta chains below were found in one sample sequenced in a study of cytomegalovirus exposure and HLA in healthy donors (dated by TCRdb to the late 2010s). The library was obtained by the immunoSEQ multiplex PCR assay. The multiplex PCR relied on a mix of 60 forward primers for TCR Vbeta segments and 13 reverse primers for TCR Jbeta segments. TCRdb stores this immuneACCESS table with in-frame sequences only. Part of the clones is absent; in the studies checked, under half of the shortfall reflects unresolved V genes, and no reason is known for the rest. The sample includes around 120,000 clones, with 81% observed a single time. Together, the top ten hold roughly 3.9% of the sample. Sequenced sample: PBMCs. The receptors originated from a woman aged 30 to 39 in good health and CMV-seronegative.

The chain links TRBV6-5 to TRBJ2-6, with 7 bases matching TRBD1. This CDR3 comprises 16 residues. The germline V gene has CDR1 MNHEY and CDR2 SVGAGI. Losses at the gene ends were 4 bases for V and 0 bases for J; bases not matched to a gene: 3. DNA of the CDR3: TGTGCCAGCAGTTCCGGGACAGCCTCTGGGGCCAACGTCCTGACTTTC. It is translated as CASSSGTASGANVLTF.

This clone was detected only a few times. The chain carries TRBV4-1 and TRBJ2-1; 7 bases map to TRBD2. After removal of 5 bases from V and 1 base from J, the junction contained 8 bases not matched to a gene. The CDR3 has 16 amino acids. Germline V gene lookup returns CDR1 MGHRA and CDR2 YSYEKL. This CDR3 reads CASSSGPGGSYNEQFF. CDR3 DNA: TGCGCCAGCAGCTCTGGTCCGGGGGGTTCCTACAATGAGCAGTTCTTC.

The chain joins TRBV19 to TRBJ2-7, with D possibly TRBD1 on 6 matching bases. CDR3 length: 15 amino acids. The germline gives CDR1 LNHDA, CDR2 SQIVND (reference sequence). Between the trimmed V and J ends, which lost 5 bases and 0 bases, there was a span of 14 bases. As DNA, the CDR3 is TGTGCCAGTAGTCCCGGACAGATTCCCTCCTACGAGCAGTACTTC. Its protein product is CASSPGQIPSYEQYF.

CDR3 residues: CASSSGLSYQETQYF. The DNA of the CDR3 is TGCGCCAGCAGTTCCGGACTATCGTACCAAGAGACCCAGTACTTC. The rearrangement links TRBV5-1 to TRBJ2-5; TRBD2 might be the D (6 bases). Germline V CDR1 and CDR2: SGHRS, YFSETQ. Trimming left V 5 bases short and J 0 bases short, with 14 bases between. The CDR3 covers 15 residues.

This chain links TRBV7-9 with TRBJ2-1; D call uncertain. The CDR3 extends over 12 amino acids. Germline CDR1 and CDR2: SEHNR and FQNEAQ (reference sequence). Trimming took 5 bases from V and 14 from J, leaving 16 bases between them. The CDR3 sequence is CASSTWAATEFF. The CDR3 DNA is TGTGCCAGCAGCACGTGGGCCGCCACGGAGTTCTTC.

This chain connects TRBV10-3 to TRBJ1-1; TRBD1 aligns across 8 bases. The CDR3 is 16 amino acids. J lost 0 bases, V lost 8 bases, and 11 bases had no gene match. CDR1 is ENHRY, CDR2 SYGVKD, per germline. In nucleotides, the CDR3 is TGTGCCATCCAACCGGGACAGGCTCGAATGAACACTGAAGCTTTCTTT. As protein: CAIQPGQARMNTEAFF.

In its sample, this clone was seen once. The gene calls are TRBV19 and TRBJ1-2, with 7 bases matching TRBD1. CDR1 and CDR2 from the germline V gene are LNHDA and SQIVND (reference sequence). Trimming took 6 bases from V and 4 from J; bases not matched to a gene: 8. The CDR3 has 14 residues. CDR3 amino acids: CASSPRTGTYGYTF. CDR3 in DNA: TGTGCCAGTAGCCCCCGGACAGGCACCTATGGCTACACCTTC.

The CDR3 protein is CASSIYGRELAGFNEQFF. The CDR3 DNA reads as TGTGCCAGTAGTATATACGGTCGGGAACTAGCGGGATTCAATGAGCAGTTCTTC. The gene calls are TRBV19 and TRBJ2-1; 10 bases are shared with TRBD2. The germline CDR1 and CDR2 sequences are LNHDA and SQIVND (reference sequence). The CDR3 is made up of 18 amino acids. The ends lost 2 bases at V and 6 bases at J; junction bases unmatched: 13. Full variable domain (outside the CDR3, taken from reference TRBV19 and TRBJ2-1): DGGITQSPKYLFRKEGQNVTLSCEQNLNHDAMYWYRQDPGQGLRLIYYSQIVNDFQKGDIAEGYSVSREKKESFPLTVTSAQKNPTAFYLCASSIYGRELAGFNEQFFGPGTRLTVL.

The CDR3, as DNA: TGTGCCAGCAAGCCAAGGGGACTAGCGGAGGTACGCCAAGAGACCCAGTACTTC. The encoded protein is CASKPRGLAEVRQETQYF. This chain uses TRBV11-2 with TRBJ2-5, with 11 bases lining up with TRBD2. Trimming removed 7 bases from V and 1 base from J; junction bases left unmatched: 14. Germline CDR1 reads SGHAT; CDR2 reads FQNNGV. This CDR3 spans 18 amino acids.

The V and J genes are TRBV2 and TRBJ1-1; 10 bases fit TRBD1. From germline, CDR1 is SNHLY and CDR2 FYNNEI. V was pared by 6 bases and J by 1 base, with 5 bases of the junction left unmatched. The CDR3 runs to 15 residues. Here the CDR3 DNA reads TGTGCCAGCAGCGACAGGGGGCGTAAGAACACTGAAGCTTTCTTT. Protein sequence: CASSDRGRKNTEAFF.

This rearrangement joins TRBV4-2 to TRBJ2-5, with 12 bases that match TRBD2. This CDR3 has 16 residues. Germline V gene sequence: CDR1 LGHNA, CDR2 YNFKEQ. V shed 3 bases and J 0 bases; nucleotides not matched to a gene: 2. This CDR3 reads CASSHRTSGNQETQYF. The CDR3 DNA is TGTGCCAGCAGCCATAGGACTAGCGGGAACCAAGAGACCCAGTACTTC.

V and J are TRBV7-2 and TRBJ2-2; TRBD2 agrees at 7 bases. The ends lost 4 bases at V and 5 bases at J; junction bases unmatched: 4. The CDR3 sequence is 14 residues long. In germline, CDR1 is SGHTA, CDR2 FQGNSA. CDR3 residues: CASSSTSQTGELFF. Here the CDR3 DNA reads TGTGCCAGCAGCTCGACTAGCCAAACCGGGGAGCTGTTTTTT.

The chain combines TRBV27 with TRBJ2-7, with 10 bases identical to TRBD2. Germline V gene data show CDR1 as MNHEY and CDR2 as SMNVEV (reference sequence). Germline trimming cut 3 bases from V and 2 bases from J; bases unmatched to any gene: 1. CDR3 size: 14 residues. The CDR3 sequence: CASSFLAGAYEQYF. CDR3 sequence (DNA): TGTGCCAGCAGTTTCCTAGCGGGAGCCTACGAGCAGTACTTC.

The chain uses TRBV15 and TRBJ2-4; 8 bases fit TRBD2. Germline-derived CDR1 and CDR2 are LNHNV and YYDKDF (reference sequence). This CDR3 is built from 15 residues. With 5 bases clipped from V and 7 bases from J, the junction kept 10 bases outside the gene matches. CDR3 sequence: CATSPERLAGNIQYF. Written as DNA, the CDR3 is TGTGCCACCAGCCCAGAGAGGCTAGCGGGCAACATTCAGTACTTC.

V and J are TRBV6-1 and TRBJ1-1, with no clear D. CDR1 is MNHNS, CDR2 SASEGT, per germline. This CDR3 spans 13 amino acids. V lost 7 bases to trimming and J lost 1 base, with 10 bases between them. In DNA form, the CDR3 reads TGTGCCAGCATGGCACAGTCGAACACTGAAGCTTTCTTT. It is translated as CASMAQSNTEAFF.